The clone carrying this TCR beta chain was detected only a few times. Its matching antigen is unknown. This sample is drawn from a study of cytomegalovirus exposure and HLA in healthy donors. A multiplex PCR was run with 60 Vbeta primers and 13 Jbeta primers. Produced via immunoSEQ multiplex PCR; TCRdb's table is partial and in-frame only. The repertoire holds approximately 100,000 clones, with 79% as singletons. There are 14 residues in the CDR3. CDR1 is MDHEN and CDR2 is SYDVKM in the germline V gene. The germline V and J ends were trimmed by 7 bases and 5 bases, with 14 bases remaining between them. Regarding the study as a whole: Some V segments could not be told apart, so they were left out, TRBV6-2 and TRBV6-3 among them.

The TCR sequence derives from a woman between 40 and 55 years old in good health and CMV-seronegative. Sequencing was performed on PBMCs. This chain joins TRBV28 and TRBJ2-2; D perhaps matches TRBD1 (8 bases). Here the CDR3 DNA reads TGTGCCAGCATGCACAGGGGGGGAACCGGGGAGCTGTTTTTT. Translating gives CASMHRGGTGELFF. Together with reference TRBV28 and TRBJ2-2, the CDR3 gives the full variable domain: DVKVTQSSRYLVKRTGEKVFLECVQDMDHENMFWYRQDPGLGLRLIYFSYDVKMKEKGDIPEGYSVSREKKERFSLILESASTNQTSMYLCASMHRGGTGELFFGEGSRLTVL.